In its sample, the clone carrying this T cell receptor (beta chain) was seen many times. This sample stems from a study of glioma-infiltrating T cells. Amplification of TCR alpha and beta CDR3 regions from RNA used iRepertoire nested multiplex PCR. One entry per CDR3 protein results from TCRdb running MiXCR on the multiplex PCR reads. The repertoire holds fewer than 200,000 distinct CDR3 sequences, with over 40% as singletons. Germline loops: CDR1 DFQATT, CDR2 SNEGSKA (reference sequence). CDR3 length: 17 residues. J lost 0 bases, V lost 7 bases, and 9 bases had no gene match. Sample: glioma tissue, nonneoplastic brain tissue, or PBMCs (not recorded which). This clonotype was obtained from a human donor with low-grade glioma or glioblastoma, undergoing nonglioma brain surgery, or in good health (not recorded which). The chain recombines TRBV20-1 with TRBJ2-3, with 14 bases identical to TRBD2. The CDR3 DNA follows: TGCAGTGGTTCGGGACTAGCGGGAGTTGGAAGCACAGATACGCAGTATTTT. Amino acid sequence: CSGSGLAGVGSTDTQYF.